The 9 T cell receptor beta chains given below trace back to one sample, sequenced in a study of Graves' ophthalmopathy and Graves' hyperthyroidism. Amplified TCR beta CDR3 regions were obtained using RNA transcripts as template. Investigators did first-round RT-PCR with HTBI primers, then second-round multiplex PCR. TCRdb reanalysed the multiplex PCR reads using MiXCR and keeps one entry per CDR3 protein. The sample shows 560,000 or so distinct CDR3 sequences, approximately 35% of them seen only once. The sequenced sample consisted of peripheral blood or thyroid tissue (not recorded which). The receptors shown here come from an adult man with Graves' hyperthyroidism.

This clonotype was recorded at least ten times. V usage is TRBV2 and J usage is TRBJ2-7, with 7 bases aligning to TRBD1. Unmatched junction bases numbered 5, after V lost 3 bases and J lost 0 bases. The CDR3 covers 15 residues. The germline CDR1 and CDR2 sequences are SNHLY and FYNNEI. CDR3 sequence: CASSETGWSSYEQYF. In DNA form, the CDR3 reads TGTGCCAGCAGTGAGACAGGGTGGAGCTCCTACGAGCAGTACTTC.

This chain uses TRBV18 with TRBJ2-6; D is perhaps TRBD1 (6 bases). The CDR3 is 16 residues long. Germline CDR1 KGHSH, CDR2 LQKENI. Trimming pared 3 bases from V and 0 bases from J, leaving 9 bases between. In DNA, the CDR3 is TGTGCCAGCTCACCTCGACAGGCCTCTGGGGCCAACGTCCTGACTTTC. Protein sequence: CASSPRQASGANVLTF.

Points on this clonotype: With a much larger clone just one base away, this may be a read error. The chain employs TRBV10-3 and TRBJ1-1; the D is unclear. CDR1 and CDR2 (germline): ENHRY, SYGVKD. The CDR3 contains 14 residues. The CDR3 here is CASSSSQAVTEAFF. CDR3 DNA: TGTGCCAGCAGTTCGTCTCAGGCGGTAACTGAAGCTTTCTTT.

This clonotype was seen at least ten times. The genes are TRBV6-1 and TRBJ1-2; the match to TRBD1 covers 9 bases. The CDR3 extends over 15 amino acids. Germline CDR1 MNHNS, CDR2 SASEGT. Germline trimming cut 2 bases from V and 4 bases from J; bases unmatched to any gene: 5. The CDR3 sequence: CASSEWDRDFYGYTF. CDR3 nucleotide sequence: TGTGCCAGCAGTGAATGGGACAGGGACTTCTATGGCTACACCTTC.

This clonotype was seen at least ten times. The genes are TRBV28 and TRBJ1-2; 7 bases fit TRBD1. Per germline, CDR1 MDHEN and CDR2 SYDVKM. The CDR3 spans 11 residues. V shed 6 bases, J shed 8 bases, and the junction held 3 bases outside the gene matches. CDR3 loop: CASSDREGYTF. The DNA for the CDR3 is TGTGCCAGCAGCGACAGGGAGGGCTACACCTTC.

This clonotype was seen only a few times. The chain combines TRBV7-9 with TRBJ1-4; TRBD1 might be the D (6 bases). Germline-derived CDR1 and CDR2 are SEHNR and FQNEAQ (reference sequence). This CDR3 contains 13 residues. V was shortened by 4 bases and J by 8 bases, with 11 bases between the two germline ends. CDR3 DNA sequence: TGTGCCAGCAGCTCCAGGGGTGGCGAAAAACTGTTTTTT. Residues: CASSSRGGEKLFF.

With regard to this clonotype: One end of the junction varies from germline; a read error may be responsible. V is TRBV25-1 and J is TRBJ2-2; possible D gene TRBD2, 5 bases. This CDR3 is 14 amino acids long. Germline CDR1 MGHDK, CDR2 SYGVNS. CDR3 nucleotides: TGTGCCAGCAGTGTCGCTCAGGTCCCCGGGGAGCTGGTTTTT. Translated: CASSVAQVPGELVF.

Written as DNA, the CDR3 is TGTGCCAGCAGTAGACAGTTCACCGGGGAGCTGTTTTTT. Translated: CASSRQFTGELFF. The rearrangement joins TRBV12-3 or TRBV12-4 to TRBJ2-2; D perhaps matches TRBD1 (5 bases). Trimming removed 5 bases at V and 4 bases at J, with 8 bases between. The CDR3 runs to 13 residues.

The chain couples TRBV7-8 to TRBJ2-7; perhaps D is TRBD1 or TRBD2 (5 bases each). The CDR3 spans 13 residues. Trimming shortened V by 1 base and J by 5 bases, and 9 bases separated the two germline ends. The V gene's germline CDR1 is SGHVS and CDR2 FQNEAQ. CDR3 sequence reads: CASSLGGLNEQYF. In nucleotides, the CDR3 is TGTGCCAGCAGCTTAGGGGGGTTGAACGAGCAGTACTTC.